This T cell receptor beta chain originates from a study of PD-1 blockade in classical Hodgkin lymphoma. This CDR3 is built from 15 residues. The V end was cut by 0 bases, the J end by 2 bases, with 11 bases between. The germline CDR1 and CDR2 sequences are SGHTS and YDEGEE. Some clones are missing from TCRdb's copy, which holds only in-frame ones; the method was immunoSEQ multiplex PCR. The sample shows almost 5,000 clones, about 65% of them seen only once. As for time point: cycle 4 day 1 (C4D1), after five to seven weeks of nivolumab. Each patient relapsed following autologous stem cell transplantation, and prior brentuximab vedotin exposure differed. Thawed PBMCs supplied CD8+ T cells via magnetic negative selection. This clone appeared a few times. Its antigen is undetermined. Findings and limits, study-wide: Still unresolved is the cause of the repertoire differences, which may be disease activity or prior therapy.

The source of this sequence is a human donor with classical Hodgkin lymphoma. The chain combines TRBV5-8 with TRBJ1-2; tentatively, D is TRBD1 (5 bases). Specimen: CD8+ T cells from blood, collected before the fourth cycle of nivolumab. Here the CDR3 reads CASSLVLGGNYGYTF. The DNA of the CDR3 is TGTGCCAGCAGCTTGGTTCTGGGGGGGAACTATGGCTACACCTTC.